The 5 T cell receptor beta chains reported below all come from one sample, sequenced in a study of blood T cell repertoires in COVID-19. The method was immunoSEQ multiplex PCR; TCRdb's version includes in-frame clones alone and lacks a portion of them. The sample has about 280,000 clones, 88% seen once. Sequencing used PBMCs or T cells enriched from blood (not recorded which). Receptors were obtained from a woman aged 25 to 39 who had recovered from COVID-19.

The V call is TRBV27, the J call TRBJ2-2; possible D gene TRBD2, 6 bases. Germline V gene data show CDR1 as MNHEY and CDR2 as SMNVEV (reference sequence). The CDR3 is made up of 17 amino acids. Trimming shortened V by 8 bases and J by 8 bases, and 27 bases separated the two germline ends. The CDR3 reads CASYFNRVEDYRGELFF. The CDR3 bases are TGTGCCAGCTACTTTAATAGGGTCGAGGACTACCGGGGGGAGCTGTTTTTT.

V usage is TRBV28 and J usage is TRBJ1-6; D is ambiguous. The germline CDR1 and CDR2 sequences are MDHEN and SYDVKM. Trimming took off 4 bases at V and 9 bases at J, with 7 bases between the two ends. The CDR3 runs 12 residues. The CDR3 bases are TGTGCCAGCAGTTACTCAGGTTCACCCCTCCACTTT. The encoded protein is CASSYSGSPLHF.

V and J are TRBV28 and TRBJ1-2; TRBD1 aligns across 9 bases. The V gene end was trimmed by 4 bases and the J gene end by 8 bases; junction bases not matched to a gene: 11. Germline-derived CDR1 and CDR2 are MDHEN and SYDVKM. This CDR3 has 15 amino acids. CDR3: CASSSSGQGREGYTF. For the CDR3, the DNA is TGTGCCAGCAGTTCCTCAGGACAGGGGAGGGAAGGCTACACCTTC.

This CDR3 reads CASSLEVSSGGYEQYF. DNA for the CDR3: TGTGCCAGCAGTTTAGAGGTGTCTAGCGGGGGGTACGAGCAGTACTTC. The chain couples TRBV28 to TRBJ2-7; 11 bases fit TRBD2. CDR3 length: 16 residues. Germline values: CDR1 MDHEN, CDR2 SYDVKM. Trimming at V came to 2 bases and at J to 4 bases, leaving 7 bases not matched to a gene.

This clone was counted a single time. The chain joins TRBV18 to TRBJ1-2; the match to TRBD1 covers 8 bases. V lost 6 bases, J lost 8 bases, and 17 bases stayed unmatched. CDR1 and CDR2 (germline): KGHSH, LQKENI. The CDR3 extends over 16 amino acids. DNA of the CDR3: TGTGCCAGCTCCCCCATACTCCTCGACAGGGGAAAAGGCTACACCTTC. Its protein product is CASSPILLDRGKGYTF.